The rows below give T cell receptor beta chains drawn from one sample of a study of cytomegalovirus exposure and HLA in healthy donors. Measured with immunoSEQ multiplex PCR; TCRdb has only the in-frame clones, and not every one. The sample has some 210,000 clones, roughly 73% seen once. Specimen: PBMCs. The receptors were sampled from a woman between 25 and 40 years old in good health and CMV-seropositive. The CDR3 runs from the conserved cysteine through the conserved F or W.

>TRBV6-5
CASSPGQGEAFF
>TRBV28
CASSPWRGTGELFF
>TRBV5-1
CASTYRDNYNEQFF
>TRBV5-1
CASSLASGRLRSTNEKLFF
>TRBV5-4
CASSLALAAGETQYF
>TRBV25-1
CASGSSTDTQYF
>TRBV9
CASSPGLAGAGQYF
>TRBV7-2
CASSLSRGRETQYF
>TRBV10-3
CAISEGLAGGRADTQYF
>TRBV23-1
CASRQRDSGANVLTF
>TRBV7-2
CASSLDNYEQYF
>TRBV27
CASSSHMGALNYGYTF
>TRBV5-1
CASSRGLGVETQYF
>TRBV7-2
CASRARGLAENTGELFF
>TRBV13
CASSTRAPYNEQFF
>TRBV28
CASSSPGQGPSYEQYF
>TRBV5-1
CASAGDSETQYF
>TRBV7-3
CASSLGQGRGYTF
>TRBV7-9
CASSQGQGASYEQYF
>TRBV5-4
CASTLQGHWGTQYF
>TRBV6-5
CASSYSRGSTQYF
>TRBV28
CASSLAGQGAQGANVLTF
>TRBV6-4
CASIGTGGNQPQHF
>TRBV2
CASTGTGDEKLFF
>TRBV29-1
CSVAPTSTDTQYF
>TRBV7-8
CASSSRDRGNSPLHF
>TRBV23-1
CARYLRDKKNYEQYF
>TRBV28
CASSSRTGWATNEKLFF
>TRBV18
CASSQGLNQPQHF
>TRBV10-1
CASSQGQLNEKLFF
>TRBV27
CASSLRGGGYGYTF
>TRBV9
CASSKGGVDTEAFF
>TRBV19
CASSHPGRGPYEQYF
>TRBV28
CASSFRTYEQYF
>TRBV5-6
CASRPAGGPDTQYF
>TRBV11-2
CASSMGQGPNSPLHF
>TRBV7-8
CASTSQSGASYEQYF
>TRBV4-3
CASSLGLEIYEQYF
>TRBV10-3
CAISGPQGFSGNTIYF
>TRBV15
CATSVGGGVGGYTF
>TRBV2
CASSGEGRQPQHF
>TRBV30
CAWETGETSPLHF
>TRBV10-3
CAISESTKAGAQETQYF
>TRBV5-8
CASSPRVRLVMREKLFF
>TRBV18
CASSPPGGLGGYGYTF
>TRBV4-2
CASSQDAGQVYGYTF
>TRBV2
CASSEGDGYTF